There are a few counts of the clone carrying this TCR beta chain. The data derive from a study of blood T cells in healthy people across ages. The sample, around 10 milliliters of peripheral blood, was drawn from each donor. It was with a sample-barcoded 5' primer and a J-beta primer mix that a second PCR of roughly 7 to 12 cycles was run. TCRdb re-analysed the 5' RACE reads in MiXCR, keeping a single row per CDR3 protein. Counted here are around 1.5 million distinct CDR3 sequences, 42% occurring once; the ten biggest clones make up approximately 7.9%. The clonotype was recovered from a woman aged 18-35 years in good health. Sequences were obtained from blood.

The DNA of the CDR3 is TGTGCCATCAGTGGGACTAGATTTCGTGAGCAGTTCTTC. Translation gives CAISGTRFREQFF. The J gene is TRBJ2-1, the V gene TRBV10-3; 7 bases are shared with TRBD2. J gave up 9 bases and V 4 bases, and 6 bases lay outside the gene matches. This CDR3 has 13 amino acids. Germline loops: CDR1 ENHRY, CDR2 SYGVKD.